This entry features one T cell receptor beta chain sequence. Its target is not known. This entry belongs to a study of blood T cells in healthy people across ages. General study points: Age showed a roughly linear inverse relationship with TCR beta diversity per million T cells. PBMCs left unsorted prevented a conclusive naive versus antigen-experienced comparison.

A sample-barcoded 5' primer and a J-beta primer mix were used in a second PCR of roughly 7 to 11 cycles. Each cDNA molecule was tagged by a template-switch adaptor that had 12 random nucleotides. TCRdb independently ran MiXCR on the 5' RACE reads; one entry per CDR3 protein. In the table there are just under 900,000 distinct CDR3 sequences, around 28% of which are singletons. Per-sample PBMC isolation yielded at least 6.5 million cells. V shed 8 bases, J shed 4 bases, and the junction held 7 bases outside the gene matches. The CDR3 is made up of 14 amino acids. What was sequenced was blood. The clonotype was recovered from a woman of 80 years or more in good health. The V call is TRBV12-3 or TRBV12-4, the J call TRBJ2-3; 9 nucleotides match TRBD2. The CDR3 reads CASGGAGGADTQYF. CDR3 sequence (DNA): TGTGCCAGCGGTGGAGCGGGGGGAGCAGATACGCAGTATTTT.